This T cell receptor (beta chain) was recovered during a study of blood T cell repertoires in COVID-19. Background on the study: In each case, the material was cDNA or gDNA derived from T cells, B-cell-depleted T cells, or PBMCs.

As originally analysed: For nucleated cells, counts were estimated from reference gene primer amplification. Assay used: immunoSEQ multiplex PCR; TCRdb lists only in-frame clones, some missing. The V and J calls and the clone size are those of that table, but D and trimming were determined from the DNA. The top ten hold about 4% of the sample, which has about 200,000 clones, 75% to 90% seen once. Living in roughly 23 US areas, the participants were between roughly 18 and 89 years of age. This CDR3 has 15 amino acids. V was clipped by 4 bases and J by 4 bases; unmatched bases: 9. CDR1 and CDR2 from the germline V gene are WNHNN and SYGVQD (reference sequence).

This TCR derives from a woman younger than 45 who had been exposed to COVID-19. This chain joins TRBV10-1 and TRBJ1-1; 7 nucleotides align to TRBD1. Input material: PBMCs or T cells enriched from blood (not recorded which). DNA of the CDR3: TGCGCCAGCAGTGGGGGACAGTTCCCGGTCACTGAAGCTTTCTTT. Encoded protein: CASSGGQFPVTEAFF.